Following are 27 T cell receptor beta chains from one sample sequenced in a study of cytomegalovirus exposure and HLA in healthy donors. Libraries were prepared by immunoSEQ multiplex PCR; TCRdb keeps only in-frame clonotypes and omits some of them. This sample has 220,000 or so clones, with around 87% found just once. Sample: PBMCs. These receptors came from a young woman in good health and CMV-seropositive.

The CDR3 spells CASSQKTREPNSGNTIYF. The CDR3, as DNA: TGCGCCAGCAGCCAGAAAACCCGGGAACCGAACTCTGGAAACACCATATATTTT. The chain couples TRBV4-1 to TRBJ1-3; D unresolved. Trimming removed 3 bases at V and 0 bases at J, with 18 bases between. This CDR3 contains 18 residues. The germline V gene has CDR1 MGHRA and CDR2 YSYEKL.

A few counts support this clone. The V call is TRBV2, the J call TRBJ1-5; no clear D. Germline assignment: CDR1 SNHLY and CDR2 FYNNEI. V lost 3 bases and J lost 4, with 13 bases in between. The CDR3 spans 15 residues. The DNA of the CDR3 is TGTGCCAGCAGTGACGATCGCCAGGCTAATCAGCCCCAGCATTTT. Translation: CASSDDRQANQPQHF.

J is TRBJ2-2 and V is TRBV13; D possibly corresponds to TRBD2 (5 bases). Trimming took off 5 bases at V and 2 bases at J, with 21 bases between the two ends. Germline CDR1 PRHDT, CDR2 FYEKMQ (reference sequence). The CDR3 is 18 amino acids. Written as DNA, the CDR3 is TGTGCCAGCAGCCCCTCTCCCCTGCGGGCTATAAACACCGGGGAGCTGTTTTTT. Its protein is CASSPSPLRAINTGELFF.

In DNA form, the CDR3 reads TGTGCCAGCAGTTACATAACAGGGTTCGTGAACTATGGCTACACCTTC. Translating gives CASSYITGFVNYGYTF. The chain combines TRBV6-6 with TRBJ1-2, with D possibly matching TRBD1 (6 bases). V lost 2 bases to trimming and J lost 2 bases, with 15 bases between them. Germline V gene sequence: CDR1 MNHNY, CDR2 SVGAGI (reference sequence). CDR3 length equals 16 residues.

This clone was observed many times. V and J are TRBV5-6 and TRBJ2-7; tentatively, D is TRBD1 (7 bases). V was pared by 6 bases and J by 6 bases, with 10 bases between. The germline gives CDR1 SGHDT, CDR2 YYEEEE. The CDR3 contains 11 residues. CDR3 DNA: TGTGCCAGCACGCAGGGGGGCGAGCAGTACTTC. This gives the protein CASTQGGEQYF. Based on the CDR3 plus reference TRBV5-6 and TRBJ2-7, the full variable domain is DAGVTQSPTHLIKTRGQQVTLRCSPKSGHDTVSWYQQALGQGPQFIFQYYEEEERQRGNFPDRFSGHQFPNYSSELNVNALLLGDSALYLCASTQGGEQYFGPGTRLTVT.

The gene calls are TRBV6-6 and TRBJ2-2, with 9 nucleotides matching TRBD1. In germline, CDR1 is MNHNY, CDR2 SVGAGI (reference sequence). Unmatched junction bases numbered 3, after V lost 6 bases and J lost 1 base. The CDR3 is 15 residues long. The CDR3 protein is CASSGDRVNTGELFF. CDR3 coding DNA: TGTGCCAGCAGCGGGGACAGGGTGAACACCGGGGAGCTGTTTTTT.

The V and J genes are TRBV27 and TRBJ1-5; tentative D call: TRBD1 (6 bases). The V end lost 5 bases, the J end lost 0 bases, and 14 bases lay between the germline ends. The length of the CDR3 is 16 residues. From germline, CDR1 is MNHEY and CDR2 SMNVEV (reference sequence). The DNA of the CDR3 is TGTGCCAGCAGTCCACGGACAGTCTATAGCAATCAGCCCCAGCATTTT. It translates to CASSPRTVYSNQPQHF.

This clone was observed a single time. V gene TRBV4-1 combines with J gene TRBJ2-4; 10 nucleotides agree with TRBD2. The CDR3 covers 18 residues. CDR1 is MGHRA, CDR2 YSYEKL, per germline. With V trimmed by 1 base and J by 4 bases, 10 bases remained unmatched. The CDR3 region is CASSQGVVAGGGKNIQYF. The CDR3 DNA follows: TGCGCCAGCAGCCAAGGCGTAGTAGCGGGAGGTGGTAAAAACATTCAGTACTTC.

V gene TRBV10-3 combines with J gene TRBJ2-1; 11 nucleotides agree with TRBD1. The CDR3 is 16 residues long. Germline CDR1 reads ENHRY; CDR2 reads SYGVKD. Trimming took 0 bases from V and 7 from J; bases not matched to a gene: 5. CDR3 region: CAISESIGTGGNEQFF. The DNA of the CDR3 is TGTGCCATCAGTGAGTCGATCGGGACAGGGGGTAATGAGCAGTTCTTC.

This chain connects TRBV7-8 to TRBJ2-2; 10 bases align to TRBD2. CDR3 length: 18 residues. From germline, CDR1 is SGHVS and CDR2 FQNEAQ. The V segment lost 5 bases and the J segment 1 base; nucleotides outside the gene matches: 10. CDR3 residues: CASSPRRLAGENTGELFF. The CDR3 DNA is TGTGCCAGCAGCCCAAGGCGGCTAGCGGGAGAGAACACCGGGGAGCTGTTTTTT. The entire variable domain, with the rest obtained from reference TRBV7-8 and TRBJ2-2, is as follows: GAGVSQSPRYKVAKRGQDVALRCDPISGHVSLFWYQQALGQGPEFLTYFQNEAQLDKSGLPSDRFFAERPEGSVSTLKIQRTQQEDSAVYLCASSPRRLAGENTGELFFGEGSRLTVL.

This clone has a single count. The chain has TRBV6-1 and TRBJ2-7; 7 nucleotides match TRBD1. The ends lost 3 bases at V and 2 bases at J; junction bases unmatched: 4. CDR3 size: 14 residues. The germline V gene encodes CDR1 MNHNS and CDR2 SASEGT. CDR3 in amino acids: CASSDDRAPYEQYF. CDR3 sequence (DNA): TGTGCCAGCAGTGATGACAGGGCACCCTACGAGCAGTACTTC.

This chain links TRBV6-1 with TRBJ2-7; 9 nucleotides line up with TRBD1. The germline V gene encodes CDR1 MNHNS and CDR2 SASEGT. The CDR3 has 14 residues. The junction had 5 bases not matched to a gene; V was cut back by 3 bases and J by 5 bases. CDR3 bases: TGTGCCAGCAGTGACGGGACAGGGATCGACGAGCAGTACTTC. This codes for CASSDGTGIDEQYF.

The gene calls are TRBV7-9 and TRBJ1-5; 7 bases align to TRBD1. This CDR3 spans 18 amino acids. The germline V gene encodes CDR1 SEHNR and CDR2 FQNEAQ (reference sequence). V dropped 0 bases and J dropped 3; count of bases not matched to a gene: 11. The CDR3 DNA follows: TGTGCCAGCAGCTTAGCGGAATTAAGGACAGGCCTCAATCAGCCCCAGCATTTT. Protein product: CASSLAELRTGLNQPQHF.

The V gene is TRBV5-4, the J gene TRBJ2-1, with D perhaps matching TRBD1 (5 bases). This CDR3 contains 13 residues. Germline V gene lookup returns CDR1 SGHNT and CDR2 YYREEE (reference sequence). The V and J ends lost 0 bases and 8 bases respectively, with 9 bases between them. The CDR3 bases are TGTGCCAGCAGCTTGGGGTGGGGCGATGAGCAGTTCTTC. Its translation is CASSLGWGDEQFF. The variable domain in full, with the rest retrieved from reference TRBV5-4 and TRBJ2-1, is ETGVTQSPTHLIKTRGQQVTLRCSSQSGHNTVSWYQQALGQGPQFIFQYYREEENGRGNFPPRFSGLQFPNYSSELNVNALELDDSALYLCASSLGWGDEQFFGPGTRLTVL.

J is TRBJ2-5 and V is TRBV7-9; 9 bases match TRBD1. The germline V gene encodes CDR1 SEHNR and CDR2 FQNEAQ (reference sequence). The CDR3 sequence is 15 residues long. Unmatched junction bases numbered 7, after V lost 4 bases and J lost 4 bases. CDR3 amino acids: CASSSGQGRGETQYF. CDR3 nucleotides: TGTGCCAGCAGCTCCGGACAGGGGCGAGGAGAGACCCAGTACTTC.

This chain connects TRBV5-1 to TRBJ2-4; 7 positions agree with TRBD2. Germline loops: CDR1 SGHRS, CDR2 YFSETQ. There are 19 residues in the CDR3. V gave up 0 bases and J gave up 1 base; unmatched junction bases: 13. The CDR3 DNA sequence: TGCGCCAGCAGCTTGGGAGCGGGATCTGCTTCGAGGGCCAAAAACATTCAGTACTTC. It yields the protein CASSLGAGSASRAKNIQYF.

CDR3 region: CASSVGDTSYGYTF. The CDR3 DNA sequence: TGTGCCAGCAGCGTAGGGGACACCTCCTATGGCTACACCTTC. The chain is built from TRBV9 and TRBJ1-2; TRBD1 is a possible D gene (6 bases). This CDR3 has 14 residues. Per germline, CDR1 SGDLS and CDR2 YYNGEE. V lost 0 bases to trimming and J lost 4 bases, with 10 bases between them.

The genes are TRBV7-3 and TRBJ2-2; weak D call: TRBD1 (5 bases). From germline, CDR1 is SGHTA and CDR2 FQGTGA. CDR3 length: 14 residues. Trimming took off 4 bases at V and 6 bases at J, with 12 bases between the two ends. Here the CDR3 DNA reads TGTGCCAGCAGCTCCGTCCAGGGTCCCGGGGAGCTGTTTTTT. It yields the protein CASSSVQGPGELFF. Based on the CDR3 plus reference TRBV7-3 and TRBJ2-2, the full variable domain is GAGVSQTPSNKVTEKGKYVELRCDPISGHTALYWYRQSLGQGPEFLIYFQGTGAADDSGLPNDRFFAVRPEGSVSTLKIQRTERGDSAVYLCASSSVQGPGELFFGEGSRLTVL.

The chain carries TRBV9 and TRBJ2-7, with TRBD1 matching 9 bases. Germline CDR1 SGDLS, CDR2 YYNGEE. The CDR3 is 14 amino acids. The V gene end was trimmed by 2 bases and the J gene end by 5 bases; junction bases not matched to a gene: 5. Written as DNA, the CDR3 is TGTGCCAGCAGCGTTGGGACAGGGTGGCACGAGCAGTACTTC. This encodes CASSVGTGWHEQYF.

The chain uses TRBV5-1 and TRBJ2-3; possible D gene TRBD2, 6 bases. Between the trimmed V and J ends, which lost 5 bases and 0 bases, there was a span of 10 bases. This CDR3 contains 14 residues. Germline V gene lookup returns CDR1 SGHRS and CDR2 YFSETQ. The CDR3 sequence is CASREGPSTDTQYF. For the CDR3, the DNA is TGCGCCAGCAGGGAGGGCCCTAGCACAGATACGCAGTATTTT.

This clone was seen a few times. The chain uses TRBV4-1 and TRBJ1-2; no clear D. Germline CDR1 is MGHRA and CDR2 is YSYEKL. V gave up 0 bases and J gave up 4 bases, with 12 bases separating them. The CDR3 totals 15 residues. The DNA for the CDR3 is TGCGCCAGCAGCCAAGAACCAGTTGGCCTCTATGGCTACACCTTC. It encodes CASSQEPVGLYGYTF.

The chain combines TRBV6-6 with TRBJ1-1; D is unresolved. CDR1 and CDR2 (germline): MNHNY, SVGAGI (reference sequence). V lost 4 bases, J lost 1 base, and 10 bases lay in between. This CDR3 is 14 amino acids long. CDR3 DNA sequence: TGTGCCAGCAGTTCCATTGACAAGAACACTGAAGCTTTCTTT. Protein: CASSSIDKNTEAFF.

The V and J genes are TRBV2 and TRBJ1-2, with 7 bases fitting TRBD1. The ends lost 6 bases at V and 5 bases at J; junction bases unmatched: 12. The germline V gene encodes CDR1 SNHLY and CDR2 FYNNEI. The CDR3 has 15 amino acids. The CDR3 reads CASRSDRVIWYGYTF. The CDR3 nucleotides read TGTGCCAGCAGAAGTGACAGGGTCATATGGTATGGCTACACCTTC.

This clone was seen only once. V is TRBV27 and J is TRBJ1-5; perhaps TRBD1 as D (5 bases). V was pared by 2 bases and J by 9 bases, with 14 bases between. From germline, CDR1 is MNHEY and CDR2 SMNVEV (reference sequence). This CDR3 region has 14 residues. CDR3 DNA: TGTGCCAGCAGTTTAGCGGCAGGGAATGGGCCCCAGCATTTT. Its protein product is CASSLAAGNGPQHF.

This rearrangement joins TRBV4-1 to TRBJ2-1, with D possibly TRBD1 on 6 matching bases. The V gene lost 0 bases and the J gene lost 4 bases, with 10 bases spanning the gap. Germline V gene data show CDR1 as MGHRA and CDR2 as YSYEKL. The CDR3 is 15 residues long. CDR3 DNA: TGCGCCAGCAGCCAAGAGGGTAGGGGGTACAATGAGCAGTTCTTC. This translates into CASSQEGRGYNEQFF.

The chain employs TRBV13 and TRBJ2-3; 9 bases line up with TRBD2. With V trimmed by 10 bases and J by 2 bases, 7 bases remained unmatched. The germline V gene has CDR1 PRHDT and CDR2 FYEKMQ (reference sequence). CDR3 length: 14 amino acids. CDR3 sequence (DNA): TGTGCCACCCGAGCGGGAGGTTCCACAGATACGCAGTATTTT. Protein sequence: CATRAGGSTDTQYF.

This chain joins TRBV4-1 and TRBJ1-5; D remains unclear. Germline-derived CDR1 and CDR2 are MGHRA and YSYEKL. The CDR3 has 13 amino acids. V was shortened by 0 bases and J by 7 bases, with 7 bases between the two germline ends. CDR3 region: CASSQDGAQPQHF. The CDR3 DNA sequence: TGCGCCAGCAGCCAAGACGGAGCCCAGCCCCAGCATTTT.